This T cell receptor (beta chain) was identified in a study of blood T cell repertoires in COVID-19. Study at large: There were acute and convalescent COVID-19 samples, and they came from the United States, Italy and Spain. T cells, B-cell-depleted T cells, or PBMCs provided the cDNA or gDNA that served as material.

As processed by the authors: Estimation of nucleated cell counts relied on the amplification of reference gene primers. Method: immunoSEQ multiplex PCR; TCRdb's copy keeps in-frame clones and lacks some. That table gives V, J and clone size, and the DNA gave D and trimming. The sample shows roughly 81,000 clones, about nine tenths of them seen only once. Germline V gene data show CDR1 as SGHRS and CDR2 as YFSETQ. The V and J ends lost 4 bases and 7 bases, in that order; junction bases with no gene match: 11. There are 15 residues in the CDR3. The chain joins TRBV5-1 to TRBJ2-1; 7 positions agree with TRBD1. The clonotype originates from a woman aged 45-65 years in a cohort sampled during active COVID-19. The source material was peripheral blood. The CDR3 DNA follows: TGCGCCAGCAGCAACCTGGGATTGACAGGGAATGAGCAGTTCTTC. Residues: CASSNLGLTGNEQFF.